This TCR beta chain was identified in a study of blood T cells in healthy people across ages. Study-level points and caveats: Naive T cell percentage showed a strong correlation with the diversity of TCR beta. Naive CD4+ cells and diversity were both higher in long-lived donors than in aged donors. With unsorted PBMCs, a conclusive comparison of naive versus antigen-experienced cells was not possible.

For the second PCR, which ran for about 7 to 12 cycles, a sample-barcoded 5' primer and a J-beta primer mix were used. TCRdb itself ran the 5' RACE reads through MiXCR, one entry per CDR3 protein. The data show about a million distinct CDR3 sequences, roughly half seen once. This clonotype was observed a few times. Its target is not known. The V gene's germline CDR1 is MGHRA and CDR2 YSYEKL. The CDR3 sequence is 14 residues long. Trimming stripped 7 bases from V and 0 bases from J, with 10 bases between. The sequencing sample was made of blood. The receptor comes from a woman in her sixties or seventies in good health. V gene TRBV4-1 combines with J gene TRBJ2-1, with D unclear. In DNA form, the CDR3 reads TGCGCCAGCAACGACCGGAGCTCCTACAATGAGCAGTTCTTC. Translation gives CASNDRSSYNEQFF.